The present entry profiles one T cell receptor (beta chain) with its context. Its antigen is undetermined. The PCR contained 60 Vbeta and 13 Jbeta primers. In the source study's methods: In a later analysis, roughly 11 million of around 75 million unique beta chains occurred in at least two donors. Some clones are missing from TCRdb's copy, which holds only in-frame ones; the method was immunoSEQ multiplex PCR. The D gene and trimming were derived from the DNA, and the V and J assignments and clone size from that table. Found here are under 200,000 clones, roughly 80% of them singletons; the top ten hold about 4%. These data come from a study of cytomegalovirus exposure and HLA in healthy donors. General study findings and limits: It emerged from a later analysis that several of the most significant clusters appeared to be linked to common viral pathogens.

Trimming pared 2 bases from V and 0 bases from J, leaving 8 bases between. Germline CDR1 SGHNT, CDR2 YYREEE (reference sequence). This CDR3 is 14 amino acids long. V and J are TRBV5-4 and TRBJ1-1; D gene uncertain. The receptor was isolated from a man in his thirties or forties in good health and CMV-seropositive. Sequencing was performed on PBMCs. The CDR3 DNA reads as TGTGCCAGCAGCTTAGGGAGCTTGAACACTGAAGCTTTCTTT. It specifies CASSLGSLNTEAFF.